This T cell receptor (beta chain) was documented in a study of CD8 T cells in Susac syndrome. Study-level information: Sequencing included Susac syndrome patients, about 6 of them with active disease and under ten in remission. At the time of blood draw, patients with Susac syndrome were therapy-naive, receiving corticosteroids, or receiving intravenous immunoglobulin alone. Study results and limitations: Among people with Susac, CD8+ clonal expansion was greatest in TEMRA cells and active patients.

RNA totalling roughly 0.45 to 1 ug underwent reverse transcription with random hexamers. TCRdb re-derived calls from the immunoSEQ multiplex PCR reads in MiXCR, one entry per CDR3 protein. This table has 100,000 to 150,000 distinct CDR3 sequences, about 95% appearing once. Negative isolation yielded CD4+ and CD8+ T cells, and FACS enriched TEMRA cells. Worth noting for this clonotype: Its antigen is undetermined.

V was cut by 5 bases and J by 5 bases, with 19 bases left in between. The CDR3 loop spans 15 amino acids. Germline CDR1 reads MNHNY; CDR2 reads SVGAGI (reference sequence). The chain has TRBV6-6 and TRBJ2-7; TRBD1 might be the D (6 bases). The clonotype originates from a human donor with Susac syndrome. Sequences were obtained from CD8+ T cells from PBMCs. In DNA form, the CDR3 reads TGTGCCAGCAGTCAATTTTGGGGGCAGGAGCACGAGCAGTACTTC. It codes for CASSQFWGQEHEQYF.